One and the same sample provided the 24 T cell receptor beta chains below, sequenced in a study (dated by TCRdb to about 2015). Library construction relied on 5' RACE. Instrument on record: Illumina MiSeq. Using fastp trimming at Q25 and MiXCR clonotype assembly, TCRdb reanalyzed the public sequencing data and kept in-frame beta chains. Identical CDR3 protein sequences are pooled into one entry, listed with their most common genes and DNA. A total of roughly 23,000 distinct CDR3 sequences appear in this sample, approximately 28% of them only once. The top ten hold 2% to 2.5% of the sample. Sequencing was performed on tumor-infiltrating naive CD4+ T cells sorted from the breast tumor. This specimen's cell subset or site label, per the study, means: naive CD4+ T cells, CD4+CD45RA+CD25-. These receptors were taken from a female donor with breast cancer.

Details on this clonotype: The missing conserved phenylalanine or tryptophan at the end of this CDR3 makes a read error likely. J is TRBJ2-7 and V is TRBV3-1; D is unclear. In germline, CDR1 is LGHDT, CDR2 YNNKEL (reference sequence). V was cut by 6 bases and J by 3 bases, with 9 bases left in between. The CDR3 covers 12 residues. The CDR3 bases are TGTGCCAGCAGTCAAAGTGTCTACGAGCAGTACCTC. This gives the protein CASSQSVYEQYL.

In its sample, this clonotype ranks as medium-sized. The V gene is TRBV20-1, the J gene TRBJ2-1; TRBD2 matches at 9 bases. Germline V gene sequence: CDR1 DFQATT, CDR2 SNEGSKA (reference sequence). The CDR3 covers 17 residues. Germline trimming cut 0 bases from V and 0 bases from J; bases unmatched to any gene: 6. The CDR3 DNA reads TGCAGTGCTAGAGATCGGGCTAGCGGGGTCTCCTACAATGAGCAGTTCTTC. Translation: CSARDRASGVSYNEQFF.

CDR3 DNA: TGTGCCAGCAGCGCGCCGGGACTAGCGGGGGGCTCCTACGAGCAGTACTTC. Its protein is CASSAPGLAGGSYEQYF. The chain uses TRBV7-9 and TRBJ2-7; TRBD2 aligns across 15 bases. V gave up 5 bases and J gave up 0 bases; unmatched junction bases: 5. Germline V gene lookup returns CDR1 SEHNR and CDR2 FQNEAQ (reference sequence). The CDR3 is 17 amino acids.

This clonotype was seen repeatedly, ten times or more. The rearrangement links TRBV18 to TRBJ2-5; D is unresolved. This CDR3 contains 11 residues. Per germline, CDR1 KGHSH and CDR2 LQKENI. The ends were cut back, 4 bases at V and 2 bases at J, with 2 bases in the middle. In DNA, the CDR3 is TGTGCCAGCTCACTTCAAGAGACCCAGTACTTC. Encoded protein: CASSLQETQYF.

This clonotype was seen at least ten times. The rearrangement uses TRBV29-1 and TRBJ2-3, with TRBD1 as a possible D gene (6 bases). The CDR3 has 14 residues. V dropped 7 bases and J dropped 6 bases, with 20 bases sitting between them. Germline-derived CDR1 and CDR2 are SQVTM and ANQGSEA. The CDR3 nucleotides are TGCAGCGGGGACCACAGGGAAGGTGGGGATACGCAGTATTTT. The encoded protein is CSGDHREGGDTQYF.

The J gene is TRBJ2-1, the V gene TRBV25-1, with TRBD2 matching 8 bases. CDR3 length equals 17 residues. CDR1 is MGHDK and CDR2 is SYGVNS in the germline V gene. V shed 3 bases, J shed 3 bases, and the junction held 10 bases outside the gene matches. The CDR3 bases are TGTGCCAGCAGTGACTCCCCGCCTAGCGGGTACTACAATGAGCAGTTCTTC. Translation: CASSDSPPSGYYNEQFF.

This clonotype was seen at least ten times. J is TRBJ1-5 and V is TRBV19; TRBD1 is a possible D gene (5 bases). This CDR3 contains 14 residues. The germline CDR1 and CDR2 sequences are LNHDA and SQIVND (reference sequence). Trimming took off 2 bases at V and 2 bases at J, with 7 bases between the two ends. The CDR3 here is CASSIRGGNQPQHF. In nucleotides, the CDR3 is TGTGCCAGTAGTATACGGGGGGGCAATCAGCCCCAGCATTTT.

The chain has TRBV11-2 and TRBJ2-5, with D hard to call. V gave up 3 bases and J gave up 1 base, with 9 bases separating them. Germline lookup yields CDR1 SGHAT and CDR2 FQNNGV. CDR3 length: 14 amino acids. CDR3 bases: TGTGCCAGCAGCTTGCCCGCCATCCAAGAGACCCAGTACTTC. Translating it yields CASSLPAIQETQYF.

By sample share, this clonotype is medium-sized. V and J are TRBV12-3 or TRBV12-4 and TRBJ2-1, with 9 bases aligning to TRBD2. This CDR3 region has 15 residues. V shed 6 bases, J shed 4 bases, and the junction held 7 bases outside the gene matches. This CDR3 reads CASRYRLAAYNEQFF. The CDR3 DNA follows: TGTGCCAGCAGGTATAGACTAGCGGCTTACAATGAGCAGTTCTTC.

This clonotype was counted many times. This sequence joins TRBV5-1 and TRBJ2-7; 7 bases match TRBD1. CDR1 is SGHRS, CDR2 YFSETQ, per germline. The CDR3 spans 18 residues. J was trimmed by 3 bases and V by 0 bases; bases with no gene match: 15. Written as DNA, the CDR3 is TGCGCCAGCAGCTTGGGGGTTTCATGGGGACAGACTTACTACGAGCAGTACTTC. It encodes CASSLGVSWGQTYYEQYF. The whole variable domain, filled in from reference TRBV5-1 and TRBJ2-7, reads KAGVTQTPRYLIKTRGQQVTLSCSPISGHRSVSWYQQTPGQGLQFLFEYFSETQRNKGNFPGRFSGRQFSNSRSEMNVSTLELGDSALYLCASSLGVSWGQTYYEQYFGPGTRLTVT.

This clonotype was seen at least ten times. CDR3 bases: TGTGCCAGCAGTCCCGCCGCTAGACGGACAGGGTCCGAGCAGTACTTC. Translation: CASSPAARRTGSEQYF. This chain connects TRBV6-5 to TRBJ2-7; TRBD1 matches at 8 bases. This CDR3 comprises 16 residues. Trimming removed 5 bases from V and 6 bases from J; junction bases left unmatched: 15. CDR1 is MNHEY, CDR2 SVGAGI, per germline.

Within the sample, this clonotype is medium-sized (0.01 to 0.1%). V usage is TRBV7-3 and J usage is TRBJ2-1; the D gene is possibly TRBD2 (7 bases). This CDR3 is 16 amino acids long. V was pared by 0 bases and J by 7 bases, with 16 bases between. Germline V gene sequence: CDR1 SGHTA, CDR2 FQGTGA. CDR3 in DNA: TGTGCCAGCAGCTTAACAGGGGGGGAGGGCCCGAATGAGCAGTTCTTC. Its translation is CASSLTGGEGPNEQFF.

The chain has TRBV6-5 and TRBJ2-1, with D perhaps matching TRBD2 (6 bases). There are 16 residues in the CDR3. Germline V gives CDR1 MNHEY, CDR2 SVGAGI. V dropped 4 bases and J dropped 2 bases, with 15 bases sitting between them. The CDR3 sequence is CASSCSDYSTYNEQFF. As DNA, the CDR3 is TGTGCCAGCAGTTGCTCGGACTACAGCACCTACAATGAGCAGTTCTTC.

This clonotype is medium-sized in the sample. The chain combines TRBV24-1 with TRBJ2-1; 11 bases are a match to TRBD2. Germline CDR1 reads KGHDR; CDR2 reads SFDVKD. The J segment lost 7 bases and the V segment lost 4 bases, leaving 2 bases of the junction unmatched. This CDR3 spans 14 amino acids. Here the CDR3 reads CATSDPSGRNEQFF. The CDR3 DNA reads TGTGCCACCAGTGACCCTAGCGGGAGGAATGAGCAGTTCTTC.

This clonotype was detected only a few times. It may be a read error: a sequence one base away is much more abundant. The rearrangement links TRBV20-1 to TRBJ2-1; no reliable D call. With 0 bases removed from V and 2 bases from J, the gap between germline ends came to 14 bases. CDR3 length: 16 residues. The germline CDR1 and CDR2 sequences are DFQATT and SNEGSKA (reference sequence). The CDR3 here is CSARELNSSAYNEQFF. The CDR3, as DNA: TGCAGTGCTAGAGAACTCAATTCGAGCGCCTACAATGAGCAGTTCTTC.

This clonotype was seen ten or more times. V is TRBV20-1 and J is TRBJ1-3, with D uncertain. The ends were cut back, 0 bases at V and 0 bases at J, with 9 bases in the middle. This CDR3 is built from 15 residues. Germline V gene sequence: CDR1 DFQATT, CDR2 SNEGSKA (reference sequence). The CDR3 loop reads CSARDKGISGNTIYF. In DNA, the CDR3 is TGCAGTGCTAGAGATAAAGGGATCTCTGGAAACACCATATATTTT.

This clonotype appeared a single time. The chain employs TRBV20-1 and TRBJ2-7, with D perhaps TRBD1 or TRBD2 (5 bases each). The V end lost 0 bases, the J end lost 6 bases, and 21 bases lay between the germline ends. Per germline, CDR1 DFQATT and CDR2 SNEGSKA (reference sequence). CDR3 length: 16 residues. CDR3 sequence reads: CSARDPKGTSGCEQYF. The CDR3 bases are TGCAGTGCTAGAGATCCAAAAGGGACCTCGGGCTGCGAGCAGTACTTC.

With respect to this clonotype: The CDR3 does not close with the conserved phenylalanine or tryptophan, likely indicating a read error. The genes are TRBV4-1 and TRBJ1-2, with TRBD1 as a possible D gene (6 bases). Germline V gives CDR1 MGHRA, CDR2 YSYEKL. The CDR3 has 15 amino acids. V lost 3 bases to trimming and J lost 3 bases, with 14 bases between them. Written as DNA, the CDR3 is TGCGCCAGCAGCCAGGGGGCCGGGGGCGACTATGGCTACACCTCC. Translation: CASSQGAGGDYGYTS.

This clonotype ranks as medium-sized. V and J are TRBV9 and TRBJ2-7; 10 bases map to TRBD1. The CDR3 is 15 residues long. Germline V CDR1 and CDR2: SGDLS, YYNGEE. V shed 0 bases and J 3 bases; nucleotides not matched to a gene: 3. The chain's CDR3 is CASSVGGTGDYEQYF. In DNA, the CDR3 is TGTGCCAGCAGCGTAGGCGGGACAGGGGACTACGAGCAGTACTTC.

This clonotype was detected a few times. CDR3 region: CSVGSGQLNQPQHF. In DNA, the CDR3 is TGCAGCGTCGGGTCGGGACAGCTTAATCAGCCCCAGCATTTT. The gene calls are TRBV29-1 and TRBJ1-5; 7 bases line up with TRBD1. There are 14 residues in the CDR3. Trimming at V came to 6 bases and at J to 4 bases, leaving 9 bases not matched to a gene. Germline values: CDR1 SQVTM, CDR2 ANQGSEA.

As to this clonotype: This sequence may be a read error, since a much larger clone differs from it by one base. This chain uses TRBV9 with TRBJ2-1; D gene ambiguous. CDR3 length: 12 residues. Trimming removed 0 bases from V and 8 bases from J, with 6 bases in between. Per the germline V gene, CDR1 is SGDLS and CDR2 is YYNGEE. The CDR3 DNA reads TGTGCCAGCAGCGTAGGAAGGTATGAGCAGTTCTTC. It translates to CASSVGRYEQFF.

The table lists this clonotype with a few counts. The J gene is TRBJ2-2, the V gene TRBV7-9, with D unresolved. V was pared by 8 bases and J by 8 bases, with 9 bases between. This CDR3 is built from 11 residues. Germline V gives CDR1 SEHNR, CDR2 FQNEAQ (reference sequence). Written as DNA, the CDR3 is TGTGCCAGCCATACTAAGGGGGAGCTGTTTTTT. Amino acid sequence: CASHTKGELFF.

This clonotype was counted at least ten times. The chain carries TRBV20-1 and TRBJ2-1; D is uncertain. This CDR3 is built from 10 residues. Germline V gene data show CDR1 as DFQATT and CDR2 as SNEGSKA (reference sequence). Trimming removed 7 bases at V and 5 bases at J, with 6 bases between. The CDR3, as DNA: TGCAGTGTAGGGAACAATGAGCAGTTCTTC. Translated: CSVGNNEQFF.

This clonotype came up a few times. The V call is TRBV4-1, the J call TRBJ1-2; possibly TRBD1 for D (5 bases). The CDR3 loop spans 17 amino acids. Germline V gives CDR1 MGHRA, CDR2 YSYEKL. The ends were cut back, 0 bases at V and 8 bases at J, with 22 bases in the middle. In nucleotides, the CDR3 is TGCGCCAGCAGCCAAGATCTGTTTTGGTTGGACACTGACGGCTACACCTTC. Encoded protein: CASSQDLFWLDTDGYTF.